This TCR beta chain stems from a study of T cells in Graves' hyperthyroidism and ophthalmopathy. Points from the study as a whole: Blood also carried most thyroid clonotypes expanded above 0.001.

Using RNA transcripts as the source, TCR beta CDR3 regions were amplified. TCR CDR3 underwent first-round RT-PCR with the HTBI primer set. TCRdb itself ran the multiplex PCR reads through MiXCR, one entry per CDR3 protein. This sample yields about 500,000 distinct CDR3 sequences, of which roughly 16% are seen a single time; roughly 29% belongs to the top ten. A patient was excluded if there was uncontrolled infection, other autoimmune disease, pregnancy or lactation. This CDR3 spans 14 amino acids. The germline V gene has CDR1 MNHNS and CDR2 SASEGT. Trimming removed 11 bases from V and 4 bases from J; junction bases left unmatched: 8. This clonotype occurred once. The antigen is undetermined.

The chain joins TRBV6-1 to TRBJ2-1; 10 bases map to TRBD2. Sequencing was performed on blood. This clonotype was obtained from a woman in her twenties or thirties with Graves' ophthalmopathy. Here the CDR3 reads CAGRTSGWYNEQFF. The CDR3 DNA is TGTGCCGGACGGACTAGCGGCTGGTACAATGAGCAGTTCTTC.